These T cell receptor beta chains were read from a single sample in a study of CD8 T cells in Susac syndrome. TCRdb re-analysed the immunoSEQ multiplex PCR reads in MiXCR, keeping a single row per CDR3 protein. The data contain over 80,000 distinct CDR3 sequences, around 93% of them singletons. The material sequenced was CD8+ T cells from PBMCs. The source is a human donor in good health. The CDR3 runs from the conserved cysteine through the conserved F or W. A D gene is named only where the DNA matches it firmly. Clone sizes are given selectively: once, few, many, or a class where the clone is expanded.

TRBJ1-2,NA,NA,TRBV5-4,CASSREAGKEFDF,TGTGCCAGCAGCCGAGAGGCAGGCAAGGAATTTGACTTC
TRBJ2-3,TRBD1,few,TRBV2,CASSPDRGEGDTQYF,TGTGCCAGCAGCCCCGACAGGGGGGAAGGAGATACGCAGTATTTT
TRBJ1-1,NA,NA,TRBV7-3,CASSLGGGWGTEAFF,TGTGCCAGCAGCTTAGGTGGGGGCTGGGGCACTGAAGCTTTCTTT
TRBJ2-6,NA,NA,TRBV20-1,CSARDHVKGANVLTF,TGCAGTGCTAGAGATCACGTAAAAGGGGCCAACGTCCTGACTTTC
TRBJ2-3,TRBD2,NA,TRBV7-9,CASSSLERGRMDTQYF,TGTGCCAGCAGCTCGCTGGAGCGGGGGAGGATGGATACGCAGTATTTT
TRBJ2-1,NA,NA,TRBV6-2/TRBV6-3,CASSYAREDRDEQFF,TGTGCCAGCAGTTACGCCAGGGAGGATAGGGATGAGCAGTTCTTC
TRBJ1-1,TRBD1,NA,TRBV5-4,CASGGGAGGLPGNTEAFF,TGTGCCAGCGGGGGGGGCGCAGGGGGCTTGCCTGGGAACACTGAAGCTTTCTTT
TRBJ2-3,NA,NA,TRBV7-9,CASSLDSYTDTQYF,TGTGCCAGCAGCTTGGACAGCTACACAGATACGCAGTATTTT
TRBJ2-2,NA,NA,TRBV5-6,CASSLGPGELFF,TGTGCCAGCAGTTTAGGGCCCGGGGAGCTGTTTTTT
TRBJ1-2,NA,NA,TRBV12-3/TRBV12-4,CASSLRGSYGYTF,TGTGCCAGCAGTCTCCGGGGCAGCTATGGCTACACCTTC
TRBJ2-5,TRBD2,NA,TRBV6-1,CASSVLAGSREETQYF,TGTGCCAGCAGTGTGCTAGCGGGGAGTAGGGAAGAGACCCAGTACTTC
TRBJ2-2,TRBD2,NA,TRBV7-2,CASTPRGLAISHGELFF,TGTGCCAGCACCCCACGGGGACTAGCAATTTCACACGGGGAGCTGTTTTTT
TRBJ2-7,TRBD2,NA,TRBV27,CASSLSTGGEQYF,TGTGCCAGCAGTTTATCGACGGGGGGGGAGCAGTACTTC
TRBJ1-1,NA,NA,TRBV12-3/TRBV12-4,CASSFTLWGTEAFF,TGTGCCAGCAGTTTCACCCTGTGGGGCACTGAAGCTTTCTTT
TRBJ1-5,NA,NA,TRBV7-6,CASSLNPESNQPQHF,TGTGCCAGCAGCTTAAACCCGGAGAGCAATCAGCCCCAGCATTTT